These 14 T cell receptor beta chains were sequenced from one sample in a study of T cell repertoires in cytomegalovirus infection. MiXCR, applied by TCRdb to the reads, yields one record per CDR3 protein. This sample carries 150,000 to 200,000 distinct CDR3 sequences, approximately 15% of them seen once, and the ten largest clones take approximately 30%. Material for sequencing was PBMCs. These receptor sequences come from a human donor in good health (CMV status not recorded). Some clones in this sample may be carry-over from other donors' samples.

The J gene is TRBJ1-5, the V gene TRBV12-3 or TRBV12-4; the D gene is possibly TRBD1 (5 bases). This CDR3 region has 17 residues. Trimming took 5 bases from V and 0 from J, leaving 17 bases between them. Written as DNA, the CDR3 is TGTGCCAGCAGTCAATACCTACAGGCAACTAGCAATCAGCCCCAGCATTTT. Amino acid sequence: CASSQYLQATSNQPQHF.

V is TRBV4-2 and J is TRBJ2-5, with a weak D call TRBD1 (6 bases). V lost 3 bases, J lost 4 bases, and 9 bases lay in between. CDR1 is LGHNA and CDR2 is YNFKEQ in the germline V gene. CDR3 length: 13 residues. The CDR3 coding sequence is TGTGCCAGCAGCCAGAACAGGGCAGAGACCCAGTACTTC. It yields the protein CASSQNRAETQYF.

V is TRBV12-3 or TRBV12-4 and J is TRBJ1-2, with TRBD1 as a possible D gene (6 bases). The V gene lost 7 bases and the J gene lost 7 bases, with 16 bases spanning the gap. The CDR3 contains 13 residues. The CDR3 loop is CASNSGAPPGYTF. The CDR3 DNA is TGTGCCAGCAATTCAGGGGCACCACCTGGCTACACCTTC.

Ten or more counts support this clonotype. V and J are TRBV10-1 and TRBJ2-3; D is undetermined. Germline CDR1 is WNHNN and CDR2 is SYGVQD (reference sequence). V was cut by 0 bases and J by 1 base, with 2 bases left in between. The CDR3 spans 13 residues. The CDR3, as DNA: TGCGCCAGCAGTGAGTCGGGCACAGATACGCAGTATTTT. Translating gives CASSESGTDTQYF.

This clonotype has at least ten counts. The chain links TRBV12-3 or TRBV12-4 to TRBJ1-1; D gene unclear. The CDR3 length is 11 residues. V was cut by 6 bases and J by 10 bases, with 12 bases left in between. CDR3 in DNA: TGTGCCAGCAGCCTCCGGTTGCGAGCTTTCTTT. This sequence encodes CASSLRLRAFF.

This clonotype was picked up a small number of times. The chain carries TRBV7-9 and TRBJ1-3; 8 bases map to TRBD1. The CDR3 is 15 residues long. Germline loops: CDR1 SEHNR, CDR2 FQNEAQ (reference sequence). V lost 5 bases and J lost 4; bases outside the gene matches: 7. CDR3 sequence (DNA): TGTGCCAGCAGCCGACGGACAGGGATGGGAAACACCATATATTTT. This translates into CASSRRTGMGNTIYF.

This clonotype has a count of ten or more. The V and J genes are TRBV7-2 and TRBJ1-1; a weak D match, TRBD1 (5 bases). Between the trimmed V and J ends, which lost 8 bases and 6 bases, there was a span of 16 bases. This CDR3 spans 13 amino acids. Germline V CDR1 and CDR2: SGHTA, FQGNSA. CDR3 DNA: TGTGCCAGCTCGGTACATGGGGGTTCTGAAGCTTTCTTT. Translated, it gives CASSVHGGSEAFF.

In its sample, this clonotype was seen many times. The chain combines TRBV4-1 with TRBJ2-5, with a possible D match to TRBD2 (6 bases). V was pared by 6 bases and J by 4 bases, with 9 bases between. The germline CDR1 and CDR2 sequences are MGHRA and YSYEKL. This CDR3 contains 12 residues. The CDR3 loop is CASSWGGETQYF. DNA for the CDR3: TGCGCCAGCAGTTGGGGAGGAGAGACCCAGTACTTC.

This clonotype came up a few times. The rearrangement uses TRBV6-1 and TRBJ2-2; D unresolved. Between the trimmed V and J ends, which lost 3 bases and 4 bases, there was a span of 15 bases. Germline V gives CDR1 MNHNS, CDR2 SASEGT. CDR3 length: 16 residues. The CDR3 protein is CASSDRVAFGTGELFF. CDR3 in DNA: TGTGCCAGCAGTGATAGAGTGGCTTTTGGCACCGGGGAGCTGTTTTTT.

Many counts were recorded for this clonotype. V is TRBV7-3 and J is TRBJ1-1; 9 bases agree with TRBD1. This CDR3 has 12 amino acids. V lost 4 bases, J lost 9 bases, and 3 bases stayed unmatched. The V gene's germline CDR1 is SGHTA and CDR2 FQGTGA. CDR3 bases: TGTGCCAGCAGCTCTTACAGGGGGCAAGCTTTCTTT. This translates into CASSSYRGQAFF. Using reference TRBV7-3 and TRBJ1-1 for the parts outside the CDR3, the full variable domain is GAGVSQTPSNKVTEKGKYVELRCDPISGHTALYWYRQSLGQGPEFLIYFQGTGAADDSGLPNDRFFAVRPEGSVSTLKIQRTERGDSAVYLCASSSYRGQAFFGQGTRLTVV.

The chain has TRBV7-8 and TRBJ1-5; D unresolved. With 2 bases removed from V and 10 bases from J, the gap between germline ends came to 9 bases. This CDR3 spans 12 amino acids. Germline CDR1 and CDR2: SGHVS and FQNEAQ. As DNA, the CDR3 is TGTGCCAGCAGCTTAACCCAGATCCCCCAGCATTTT. Translated: CASSLTQIPQHF. The full variable domain, rest sourced from reference TRBV7-8 and TRBJ1-5, is GAGVSQSPRYKVAKRGQDVALRCDPISGHVSLFWYQQALGQGPEFLTYFQNEAQLDKSGLPSDRFFAERPEGSVSTLKIQRTQQEDSAVYLCASSLTQIPQHFGDGTRLSIL.

This clonotype was recorded at least ten times. J is TRBJ2-4 and V is TRBV5-4, with a possible D match to TRBD1 (5 bases). Trimming pared 4 bases from V and 1 base from J, leaving 15 bases between. This CDR3 is built from 16 residues. CDR1 and CDR2 (germline): SGHNT, YYREEE (reference sequence). CDR3 sequence: CASSPDSLRAKNIQYF. CDR3 nucleotides: TGTGCCAGCAGCCCTGACAGCCTAAGGGCCAAAAACATTCAGTACTTC.

This clonotype was observed a handful of times. The chain uses TRBV29-1 and TRBJ2-5; D is unresolved. Per germline, CDR1 SQVTM and CDR2 ANQGSEA. This CDR3 is built from 12 residues. CDR3 DNA: TGCACCACCCGCACGGGCCAAGAGACCCAGTACTTC. Residues: CTTRTGQETQYF.

The chain employs TRBV29-1 and TRBJ1-5; the D is unclear. Germline V gives CDR1 SQVTM, CDR2 ANQGSEA. The CDR3 spans 13 residues. Trimming took off 4 bases at V and 0 bases at J, with 7 bases between the two ends. CDR3 sequence (DNA): TGCAGCGTTGCGGGGAATAGCAATCAGCCCCAGCATTTT. This sequence encodes CSVAGNSNQPQHF.